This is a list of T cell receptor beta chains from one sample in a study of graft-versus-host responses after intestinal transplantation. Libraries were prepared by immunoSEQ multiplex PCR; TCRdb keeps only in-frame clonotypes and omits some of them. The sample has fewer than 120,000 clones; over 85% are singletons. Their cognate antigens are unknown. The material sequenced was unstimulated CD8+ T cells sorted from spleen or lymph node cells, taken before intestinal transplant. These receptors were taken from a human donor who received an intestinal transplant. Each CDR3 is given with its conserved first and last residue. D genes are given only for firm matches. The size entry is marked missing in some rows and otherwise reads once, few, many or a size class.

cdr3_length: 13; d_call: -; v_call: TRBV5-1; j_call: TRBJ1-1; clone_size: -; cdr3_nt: TGCGCCAGCAGCTTGGCGCAGATCACTGAAGCTTTCTTT; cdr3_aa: CASSLAQITEAFF
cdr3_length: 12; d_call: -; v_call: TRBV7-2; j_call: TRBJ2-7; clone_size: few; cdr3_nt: TGTGCCAGCAGCACCGACCCCTACGAGCAGTACTTC; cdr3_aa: CASSTDPYEQYF
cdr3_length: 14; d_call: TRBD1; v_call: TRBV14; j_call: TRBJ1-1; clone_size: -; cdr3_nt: TGTGCCAGCAGCCTCGACAGGGTGGCCACTGAAGCTTTCTTT; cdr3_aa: CASSLDRVATEAFF
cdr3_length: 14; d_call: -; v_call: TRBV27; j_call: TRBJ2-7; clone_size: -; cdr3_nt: TGTGCCAGCAGTCCCTCCGGCGGGAACTACGAGCAGTACTTC; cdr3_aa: CASSPSGGNYEQYF
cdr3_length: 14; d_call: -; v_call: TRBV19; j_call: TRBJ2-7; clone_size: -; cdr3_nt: TGTGCCAGTAGTATGACAGGTAGAACCTACGAGCAGTACTTC; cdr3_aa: CASSMTGRTYEQYF
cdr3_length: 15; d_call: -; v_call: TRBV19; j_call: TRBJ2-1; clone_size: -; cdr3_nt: TGTGCCAGTAGTGCACGACGCGCCCCGTACAATGAGCAGTTCTTC; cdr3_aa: CASSARRAPYNEQFF
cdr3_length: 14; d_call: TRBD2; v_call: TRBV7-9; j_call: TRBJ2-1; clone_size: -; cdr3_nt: TGTGCCAGCAGCTTAGACGCGGGAGGTCTTGAGCAGTTCTTC; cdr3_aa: CASSLDAGGLEQFF
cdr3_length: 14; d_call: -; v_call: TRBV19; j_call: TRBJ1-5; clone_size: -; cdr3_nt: TGTGCCAGTGAAGTAGTGGGAGGGCATCAGCCCCAGCATTTT; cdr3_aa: CASEVVGGHQPQHF
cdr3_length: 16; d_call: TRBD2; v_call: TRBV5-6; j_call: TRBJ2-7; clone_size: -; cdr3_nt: TGTGCCAGCACCGAGGGGACTAGCGGGAGATACCACGAGCAGTACTTC; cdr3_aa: CASTEGTSGRYHEQYF
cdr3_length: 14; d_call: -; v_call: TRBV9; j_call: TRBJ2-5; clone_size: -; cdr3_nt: TGTGCCAGCAGCCTCGGCGGCGGTAAAGAGACCCAGTACTTC; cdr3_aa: CASSLGGGKETQYF
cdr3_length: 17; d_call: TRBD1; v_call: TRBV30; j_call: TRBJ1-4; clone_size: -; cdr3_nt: TGTGCCTGGAGTGTACCGAGGGGGCGAGGGGTAGGCGAAAAACTGTTTTTT; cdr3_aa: CAWSVPRGRGVGEKLFF
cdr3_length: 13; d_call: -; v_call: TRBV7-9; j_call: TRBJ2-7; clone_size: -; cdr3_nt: TGTGCCAGCAGTGGCGTCGCATCCTACGAGCAGTACTTC; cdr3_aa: CASSGVASYEQYF
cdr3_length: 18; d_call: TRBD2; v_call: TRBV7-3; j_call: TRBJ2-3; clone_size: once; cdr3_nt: TGTGCCAGCAGCCTCCTCGGGACTAGCGGGGAGGGGACAGATACGCAGTATTTT; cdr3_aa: CASSLLGTSGEGTDTQYF
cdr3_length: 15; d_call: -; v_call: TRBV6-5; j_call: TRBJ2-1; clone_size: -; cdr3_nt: TGTGCCAGCAGTAATAGCGCGGATAGGACAGTAGAGCAGTTCTTC; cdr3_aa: CASSNSADRTVEQFF
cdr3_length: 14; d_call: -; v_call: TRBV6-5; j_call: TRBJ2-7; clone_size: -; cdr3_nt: TGTGCCAGCAGTTACGGGGGGGCTACCTACGAGCAGTACTTC; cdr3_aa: CASSYGGATYEQYF
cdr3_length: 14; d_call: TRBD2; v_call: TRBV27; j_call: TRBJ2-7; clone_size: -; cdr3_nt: TGTGCCAGCACTTTATTAGCGGGAGCACACGAGCAGTACTTC; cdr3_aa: CASTLLAGAHEQYF
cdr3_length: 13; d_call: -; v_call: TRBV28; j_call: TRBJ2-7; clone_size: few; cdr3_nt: TGTGCCAGCAGTTCAATACGATACTACGAGCAGTACTTC; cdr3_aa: CASSSIRYYEQYF
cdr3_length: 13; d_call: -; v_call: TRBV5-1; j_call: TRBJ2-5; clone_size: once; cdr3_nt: TGCGCCAGCAGCTCCACGGGGGTCGAGACCCAGTACTTC; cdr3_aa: CASSSTGVETQYF